Given below is one TCR beta chain in context. The read terminates 3 residues before the CDR3 end, so the remaining end is supplied by the germline J gene. V dropped 0 bases and J dropped 4 bases, with 13 bases sitting between them. Germline-derived CDR1 and CDR2 are DFQATT and SNEGSKA (reference sequence). CDR3 size: 14 residues. The sample originates from a study of T cells in women clearing cervical HPV infection. Genomic DNA, averaging 1200 ng per sample, yielded TCR beta CDR3 via immunoSEQ. Measured with immunoSEQ multiplex PCR; TCRdb has only the in-frame clones, and not every one. The sample has about 18,000 clones. Each participant carried one incident cervical HPV16 infection only.

This receptor was obtained from a woman aged 18-69 years with a cervical HPV16 infection that either progressed to CIN3+ or cleared (not recorded which). V and J are TRBV20-1 and TRBJ2-7, with D perhaps TRBD2 (7 bases). Sequenced sample: blood buffy coat. The covered CDR3 bases are TGCAGTGCTAGAGATTTGGGGGGGCCGTACGAG. It yields the protein CSARDLGGPYE. The CDR3 as a whole reads CSARDLGGPYEQYF.